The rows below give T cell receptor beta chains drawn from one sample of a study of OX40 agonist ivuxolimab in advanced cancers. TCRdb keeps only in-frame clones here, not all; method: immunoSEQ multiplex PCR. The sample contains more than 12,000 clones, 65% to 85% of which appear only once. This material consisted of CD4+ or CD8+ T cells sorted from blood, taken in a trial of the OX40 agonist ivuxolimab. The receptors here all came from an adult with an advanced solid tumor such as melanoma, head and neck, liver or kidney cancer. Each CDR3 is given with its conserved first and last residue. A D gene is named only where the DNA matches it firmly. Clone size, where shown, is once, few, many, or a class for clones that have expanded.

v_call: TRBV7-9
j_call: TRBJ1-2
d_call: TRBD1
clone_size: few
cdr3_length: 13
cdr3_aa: CASSSQGEGGYTF
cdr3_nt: TGTGCCAGCAGCTCTCAGGGGGAAGGTGGCTACACCTTC

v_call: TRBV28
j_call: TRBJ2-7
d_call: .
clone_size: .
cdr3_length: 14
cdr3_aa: CASSARTESYEQYF
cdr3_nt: TGTGCCAGCAGTGCTAGGACCGAGTCCTACGAGCAGTACTTC

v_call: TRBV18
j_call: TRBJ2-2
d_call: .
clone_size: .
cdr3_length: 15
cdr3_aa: CASSLAQDSTGELFF
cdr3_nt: TGTGCCAGCTCACTTGCCCAGGACTCCACCGGGGAGCTGTTTTTT

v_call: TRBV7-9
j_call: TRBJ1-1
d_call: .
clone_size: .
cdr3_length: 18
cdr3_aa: CASSFMDGAGPRDTEAFF
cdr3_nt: TGTGCCAGCAGCTTCATGGACGGGGCAGGCCCAAGGGACACTGAAGCTTTCTTT

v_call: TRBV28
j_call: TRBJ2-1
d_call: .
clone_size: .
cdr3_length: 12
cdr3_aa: CASWRQRNEQFF
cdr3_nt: TGTGCCAGCTGGAGGCAGAGAAATGAGCAGTTCTTC

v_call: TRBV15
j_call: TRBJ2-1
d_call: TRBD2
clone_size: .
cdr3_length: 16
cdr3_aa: CATAEGYGGRFDEQFF
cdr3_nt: TGTGCCACCGCGGAAGGGTATGGCGGGAGGTTCGATGAGCAGTTCTTC

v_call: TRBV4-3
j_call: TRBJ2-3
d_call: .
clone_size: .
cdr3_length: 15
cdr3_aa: CASSQESRGHDTQYF
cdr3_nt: TGCGCCAGCAGCCAAGAAAGTAGGGGTCACGATACGCAGTATTTT

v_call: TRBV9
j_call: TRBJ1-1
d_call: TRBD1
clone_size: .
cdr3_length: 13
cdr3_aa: CASSEGQGFEAFF
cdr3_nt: TGTGCCAGCAGCGAGGGACAGGGGTTTGAAGCTTTCTTT

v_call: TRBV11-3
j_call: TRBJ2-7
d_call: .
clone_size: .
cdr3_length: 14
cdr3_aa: CASSSPGRPYEQYF
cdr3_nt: TGTGCCAGCAGCTCCCCGGGACGGCCCTACGAGCAGTACTTC

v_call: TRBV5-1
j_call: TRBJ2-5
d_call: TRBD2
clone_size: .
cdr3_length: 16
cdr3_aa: CASSPRITLRGETQYF
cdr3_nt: TGCGCCAGCAGCCCCCGGATTACCTTGCGGGGGGAGACCCAGTACTTC

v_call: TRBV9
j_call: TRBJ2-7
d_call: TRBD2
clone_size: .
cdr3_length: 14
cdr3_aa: CASSVGGDSYEQYF
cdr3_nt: TGTGCCAGCAGCGTGGGGGGGGACTCCTACGAGCAGTACTTC

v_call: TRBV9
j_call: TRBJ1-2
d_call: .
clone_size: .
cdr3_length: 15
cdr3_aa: CASRAIHRVTYGYTF
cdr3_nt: TGTGCCAGCAGGGCCATTCACCGAGTAACCTATGGCTACACCTTC

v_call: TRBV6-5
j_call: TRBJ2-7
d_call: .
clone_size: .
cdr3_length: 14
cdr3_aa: CASSYSLGGYEQYF
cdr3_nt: TGTGCCAGCAGTTACTCACTGGGCGGCTACGAGCAGTACTTC

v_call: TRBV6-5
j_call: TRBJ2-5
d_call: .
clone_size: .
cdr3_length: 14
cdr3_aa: CASSLQGREETQYF
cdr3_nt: TGTGCCAGCAGTTTACAGGGAAGGGAAGAGACCCAGTACTTC

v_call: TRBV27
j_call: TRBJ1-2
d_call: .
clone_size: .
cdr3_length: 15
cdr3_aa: CASSLSSGPNYGYTF
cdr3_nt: TGTGCCAGCAGTTTATCGTCAGGACCAAACTATGGCTACACCTTC

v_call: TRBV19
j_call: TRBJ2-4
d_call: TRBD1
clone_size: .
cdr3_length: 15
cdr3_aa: CASSIGSGQGYIQYF
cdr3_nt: TGTGCCAGTAGTATCGGTTCCGGACAGGGATACATTCAGTACTTC

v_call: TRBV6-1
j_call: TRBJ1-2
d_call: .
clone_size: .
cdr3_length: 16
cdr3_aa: CASSVGGLGLNYGYTF
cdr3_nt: TGTGCCAGCAGTGTGGGGGGATTGGGCTTAAACTATGGCTACACCTTC

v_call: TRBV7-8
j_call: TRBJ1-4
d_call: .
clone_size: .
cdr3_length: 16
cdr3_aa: CASSQKAGTYNEKLFF
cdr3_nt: TGTGCCAGCAGCCAAAAAGCGGGGACCTATAATGAAAAACTGTTTTTT

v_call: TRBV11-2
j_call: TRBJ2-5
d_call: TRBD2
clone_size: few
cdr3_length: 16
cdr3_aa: CASSLLIAGVQETQYF
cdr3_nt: TGTGCCAGCAGCTTATTAATAGCGGGAGTCCAAGAGACCCAGTACTTC

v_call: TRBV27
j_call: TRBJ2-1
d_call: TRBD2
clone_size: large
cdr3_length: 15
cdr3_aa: CASKRDQSSYNEQFF
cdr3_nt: TGTGCCAGCAAGCGGGACCAAAGCTCCTACAATGAGCAGTTCTTC

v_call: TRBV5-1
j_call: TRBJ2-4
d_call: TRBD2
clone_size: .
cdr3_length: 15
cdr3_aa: CASSLGKREKNIQYF
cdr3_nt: TGCGCCAGCAGCTTGGGAAAGCGGGAGAAAAACATTCAGTACTTC

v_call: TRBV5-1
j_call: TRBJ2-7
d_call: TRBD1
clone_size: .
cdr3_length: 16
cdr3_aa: CASSSYSGTAFYEQYF
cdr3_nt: TGCGCCAGCAGCTCTTACTCCGGGACAGCCTTCTACGAGCAGTACTTC

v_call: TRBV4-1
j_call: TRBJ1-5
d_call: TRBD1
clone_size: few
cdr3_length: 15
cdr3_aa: CASSQYQGGNQPQHF
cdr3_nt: TGCGCCAGCAGCCAATACCAGGGGGGCAATCAGCCCCAGCATTTT

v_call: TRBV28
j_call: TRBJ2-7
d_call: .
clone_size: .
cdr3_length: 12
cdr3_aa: CASQGNSYEQYF
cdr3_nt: TGTGCCAGCCAAGGGAACTCCTACGAGCAGTACTTC

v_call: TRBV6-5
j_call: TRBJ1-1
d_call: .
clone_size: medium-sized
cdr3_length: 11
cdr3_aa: CASRFNTEAFF
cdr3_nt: TGTGCCAGCCGGTTCAACACTGAAGCTTTCTTT

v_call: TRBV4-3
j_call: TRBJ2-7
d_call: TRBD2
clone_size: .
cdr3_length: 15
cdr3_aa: CASSQGAGGPYEQYF
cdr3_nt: TGCGCCAGCAGCCAAGGAGCGGGAGGGCCCTACGAGCAGTACTTC

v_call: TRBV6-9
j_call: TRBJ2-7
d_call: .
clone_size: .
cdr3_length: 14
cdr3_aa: CASSDGHTAYEQYF
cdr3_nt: TGTGCCAGCAGCGATGGGCACACCGCTTACGAGCAGTACTTC

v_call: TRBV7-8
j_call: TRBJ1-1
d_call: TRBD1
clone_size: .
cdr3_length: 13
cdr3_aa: CASSWDSGSEAFF
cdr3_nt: TGTGCCAGCAGCTGGGACAGTGGCTCTGAAGCTTTCTTT

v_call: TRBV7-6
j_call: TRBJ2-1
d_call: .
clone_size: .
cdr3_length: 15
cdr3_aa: CASSLVVSTYNEQFF
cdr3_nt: TGTGCCAGCAGCTTAGTAGTCAGTACCTACAATGAGCAGTTCTTC

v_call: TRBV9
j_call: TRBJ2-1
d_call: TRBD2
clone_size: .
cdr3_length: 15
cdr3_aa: CASSLIAGVPNEQFF
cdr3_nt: TGTGCCAGCAGCCTGATAGCGGGAGTACCCAATGAGCAGTTCTTC

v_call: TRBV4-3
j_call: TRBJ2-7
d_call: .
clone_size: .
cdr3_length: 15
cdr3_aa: CASSQELYPLYEQYF
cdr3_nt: TGCGCCAGCAGCCAAGAACTATACCCACTTTACGAGCAGTACTTC

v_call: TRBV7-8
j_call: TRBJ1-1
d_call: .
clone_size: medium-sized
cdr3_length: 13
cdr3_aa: CASSLWPTAEAFF
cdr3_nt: TGTGCCAGCAGCTTATGGCCCACGGCTGAAGCTTTCTTT

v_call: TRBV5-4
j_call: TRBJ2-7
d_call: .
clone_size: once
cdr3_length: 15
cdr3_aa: CASSLGGTSSYEQYF
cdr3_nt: TGTGCCAGCAGCTTGGGTGGAACTAGCTCCTACGAGCAGTACTTC

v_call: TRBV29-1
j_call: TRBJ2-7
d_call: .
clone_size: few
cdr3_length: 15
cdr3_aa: CSVEEEGGNSYEQYF
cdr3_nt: TGCAGCGTTGAAGAAGAGGGCGGGAACTCCTACGAGCAGTACTTC

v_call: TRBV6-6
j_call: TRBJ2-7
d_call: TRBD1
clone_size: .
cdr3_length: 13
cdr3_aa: CASRQGASYEQYF
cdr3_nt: TGTGCCAGTAGACAGGGGGCGTCGTACGAGCAGTACTTC

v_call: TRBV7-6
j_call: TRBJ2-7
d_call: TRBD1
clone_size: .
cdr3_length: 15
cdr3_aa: CASSPGGSPSYEQYF
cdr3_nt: TGTGCCAGCAGCCCAGGGGGTTCTCCCTCCTACGAGCAGTACTTC

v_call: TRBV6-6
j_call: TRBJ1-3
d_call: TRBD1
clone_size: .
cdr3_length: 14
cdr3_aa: CASSQGAGGNTIYF
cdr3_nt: TGTGCCAGCAGTCAGGGGGCTGGTGGAAACACCATATATTTT

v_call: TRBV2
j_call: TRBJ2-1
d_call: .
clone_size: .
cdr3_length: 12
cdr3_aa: CASSEEPRVQFF
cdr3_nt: TGTGCCAGCAGTGAAGAACCCCGGGTGCAGTTCTTC

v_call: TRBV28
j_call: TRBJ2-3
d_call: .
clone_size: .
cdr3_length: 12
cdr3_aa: CASSFQGDTQYF
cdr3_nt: TGTGCCAGCAGTTTTCAGGGGGATACGCAGTATTTT

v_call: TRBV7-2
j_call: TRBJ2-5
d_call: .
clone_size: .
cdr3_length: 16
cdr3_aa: CASSYGEGHIQETQYF
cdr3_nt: TGTGCCAGCAGTTACGGGGAAGGGCACATACAAGAGACCCAGTACTTC

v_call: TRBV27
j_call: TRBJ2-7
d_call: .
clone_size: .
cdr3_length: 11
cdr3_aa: CASSFAGEQYF
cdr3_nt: TGTGCCAGCAGTTTCGCGGGCGAGCAGTACTTC

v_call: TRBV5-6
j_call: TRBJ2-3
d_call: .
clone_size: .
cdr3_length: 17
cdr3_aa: CASLRAQGYSSTDTQYF
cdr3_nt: TGTGCCAGCCTGAGGGCCCAAGGCTACTCTAGCACAGATACGCAGTATTTT

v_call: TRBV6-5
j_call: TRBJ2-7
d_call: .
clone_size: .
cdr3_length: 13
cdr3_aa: CASSYTGTNEQYF
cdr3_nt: TGTGCCAGCAGTTACACCGGGACAAACGAGCAGTACTTC

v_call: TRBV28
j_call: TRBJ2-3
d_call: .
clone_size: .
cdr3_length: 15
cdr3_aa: CASALGISSTDTQYF
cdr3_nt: TGTGCCAGCGCCTTGGGGATTTCTAGCACAGATACGCAGTATTTT

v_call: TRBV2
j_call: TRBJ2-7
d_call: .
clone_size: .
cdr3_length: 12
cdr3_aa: CASTGAPYEQYF
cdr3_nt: TGTGCCAGCACAGGGGCTCCCTACGAGCAGTACTTC

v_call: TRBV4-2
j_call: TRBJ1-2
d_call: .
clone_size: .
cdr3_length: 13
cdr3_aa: CASSRGPSYGYTF
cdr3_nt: TGTGCCAGCAGCCGGGGACCCAGCTATGGCTACACCTTC

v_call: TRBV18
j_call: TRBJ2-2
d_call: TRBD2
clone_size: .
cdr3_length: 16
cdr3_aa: CASSPPSSGSPGELFF
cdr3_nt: TGTGCCAGCTCACCACCTTCCAGCGGGAGCCCCGGGGAGCTGTTTTTT

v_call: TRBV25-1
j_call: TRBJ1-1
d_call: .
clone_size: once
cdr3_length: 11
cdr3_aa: CASRRGTEAFF
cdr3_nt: TGTGCCAGCAGGCGGGGGACTGAAGCTTTCTTT

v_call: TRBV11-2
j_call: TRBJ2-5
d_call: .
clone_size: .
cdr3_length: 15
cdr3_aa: CASSLDWGSQETQYF
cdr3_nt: TGTGCCAGCAGCTTAGATTGGGGCAGTCAAGAGACCCAGTACTTC

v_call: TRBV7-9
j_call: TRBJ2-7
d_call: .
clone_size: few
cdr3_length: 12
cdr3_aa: CASSYRSYEQYF
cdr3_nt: TGTGCCAGCAGCTACCGGAGTTACGAGCAGTACTTC

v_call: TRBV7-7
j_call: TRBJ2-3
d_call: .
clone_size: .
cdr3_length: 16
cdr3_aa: CASSPNSRSGTDTQYF
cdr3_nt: TGTGCTAGCAGCCCAAATAGCCGGAGCGGGACAGATACGCAGTATTTT